This is a list of T cell receptor beta chains from one sample in a study of cytomegalovirus exposure and HLA in healthy donors. The data were produced by immunoSEQ multiplex PCR, yet TCRdb's version contains in-frame clones alone and is incomplete. The sample has about 250,000 clones, around two thirds seen once. The sample comprised PBMCs. The source of these receptors is a female donor in good health and CMV-seronegative. Both conserved end residues are part of each CDR3. D genes are given only for firm matches. Not every row has a clone size; where given, it reads once, few, many or a size class.

-,TRBV19,-,TRBJ2-7,TGTGCCAGTAGTATAGGATGGGGGGAAGAGCAGTACTTC,CASSIGWGEEQYF
-,TRBV18,TRBD1,TRBJ1-5,TGTGCCAGCTCGCGAACAGGGGTAGGGCATCAGCCCCAGCATTTT,CASSRTGVGHQPQHF
-,TRBV19,-,TRBJ1-5,TGTGCCAGACAATCACGCGTAAGGGGTGGAAGCAATCAGCCCCAGCATTTT,CARQSRVRGGSNQPQHF
-,TRBV7-2,TRBD1,TRBJ1-2,TGTGCCAGCAGCTTAGAAGGGACAGGGGGCCGAGGCTACACCTTC,CASSLEGTGGRGYTF
-,TRBV5-1,-,TRBJ2-7,TGCGCCAGCACTGCCTCAGGGGCGGGTAAGGGCGAGCAGTACTTC,CASTASGAGKGEQYF
-,TRBV6-6,-,TRBJ2-1,TGTGCCAGCAGTTATACCGGGTACAATGAGCAGTTCTTC,CASSYTGYNEQFF
-,TRBV6-1,TRBD1,TRBJ1-5,TGTGCCAGCAGTCAACAGGGGTGGGGCAATCAGCCCCAGCATTTT,CASSQQGWGNQPQHF
once,TRBV5-1,TRBD1,TRBJ2-7,TGCGCCAGCAGCTTGGTCGGACAGGGGGCGAGCTCCTACGAGCAGTACTTC,CASSLVGQGASSYEQYF
-,TRBV2,TRBD1,TRBJ1-5,TGTGCCAGCCGTGGACAGGGAAGCAATCAGCCCCAGCATTTT,CASRGQGSNQPQHF
few,TRBV6-1,-,TRBJ2-2,TGTGCCAGCAGTATCCCGCCAGCAGGGACCGGGGAGCTGTTTTTT,CASSIPPAGTGELFF
-,TRBV18,-,TRBJ2-5,TGTGCCAGCTCACCTCCACTAGTTTTGGGAGAGACCCAGTACTTC,CASSPPLVLGETQYF
-,TRBV10-3,-,TRBJ2-5,TGTGCCATCAGTAAGGACAGAGCCCAACAAGAGACCCAGTACTTC,CAISKDRAQQETQYF
-,TRBV6-5,-,TRBJ1-1,TGTGCTTGCAGCCCGTCTCAGGGTGAAGCTTTCTTT,CACSPSQGEAFF
-,TRBV27,-,TRBJ2-3,TGTGCCAGCAGTTTACTGGCGGGGGCTCGCACAGATACGCAGTATTTT,CASSLLAGARTDTQYF
-,TRBV2,-,TRBJ1-4,TGTGCCAGCAGCCTTCCGGATGAAAAACTGTTTTTT,CASSLPDEKLFF